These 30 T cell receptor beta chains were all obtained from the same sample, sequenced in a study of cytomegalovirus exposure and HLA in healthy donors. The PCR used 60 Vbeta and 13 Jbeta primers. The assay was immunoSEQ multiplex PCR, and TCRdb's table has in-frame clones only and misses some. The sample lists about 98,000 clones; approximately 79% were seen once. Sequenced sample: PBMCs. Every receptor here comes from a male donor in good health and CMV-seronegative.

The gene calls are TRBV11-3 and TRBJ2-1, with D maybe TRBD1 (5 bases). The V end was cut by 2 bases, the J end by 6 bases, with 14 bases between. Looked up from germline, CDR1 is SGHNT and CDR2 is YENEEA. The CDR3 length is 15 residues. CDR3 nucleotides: TGTGCCAGCAGCTTACAACAGGTATATATCAATGAGCAGTTCTTC. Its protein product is CASSLQQVYINEQFF. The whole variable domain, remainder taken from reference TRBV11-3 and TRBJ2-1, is EAGVVQSPRYKIIEKKQPVAFWCNPISGHNTLYWYLQNLGQGPELLIRYENEEAVDDSQLPKDRFSAERLKGVDSTLKIQPAELGDSAVYLCASSLQQVYINEQFFGPGTRLTVL.

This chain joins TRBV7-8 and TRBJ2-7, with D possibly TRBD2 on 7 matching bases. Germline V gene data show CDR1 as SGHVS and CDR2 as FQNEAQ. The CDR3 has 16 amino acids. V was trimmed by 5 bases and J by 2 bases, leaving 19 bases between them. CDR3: CASSQSGGGGPYEQYF. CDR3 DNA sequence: TGTGCCAGCAGCCAAAGCGGAGGGGGAGGGCCCTACGAGCAGTACTTC.

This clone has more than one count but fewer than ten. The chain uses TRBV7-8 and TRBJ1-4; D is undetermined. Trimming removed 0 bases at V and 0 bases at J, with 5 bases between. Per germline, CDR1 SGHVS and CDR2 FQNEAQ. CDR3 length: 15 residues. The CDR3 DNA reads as TGTGCCAGCAGCTTAGCAGCCTCAACTAATGAAAAACTGTTTTTT. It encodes CASSLAASTNEKLFF.

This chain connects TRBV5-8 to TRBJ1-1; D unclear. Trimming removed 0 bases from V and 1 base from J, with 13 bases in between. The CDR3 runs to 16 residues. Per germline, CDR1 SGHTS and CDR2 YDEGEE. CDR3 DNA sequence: TGTGCCAGCAGCTTGGCCCCGTGGCGGCGGAACACTGAAGCTTTCTTT. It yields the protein CASSLAPWRRNTEAFF.

The CDR3 DNA reads TGTGCCAGCAGTTCATACAGGGGGAACACTGAAGCTTTCTTT. Translation: CASSSYRGNTEAFF. The chain has TRBV27 and TRBJ1-1, with 7 nucleotides matching TRBD1. The V gene end was trimmed by 4 bases and the J gene end by 1 base; junction bases not matched to a gene: 3. The CDR3 is made up of 14 amino acids. The V gene's germline CDR1 is MNHEY and CDR2 SMNVEV (reference sequence).

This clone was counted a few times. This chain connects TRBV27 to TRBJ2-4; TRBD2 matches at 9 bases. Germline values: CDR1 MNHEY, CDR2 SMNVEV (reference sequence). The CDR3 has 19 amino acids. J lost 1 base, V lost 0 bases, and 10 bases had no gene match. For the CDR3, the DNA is TGTGCCAGCAGTTTATCAGCGGGAGGTCTCGGAACTGCCAAAAACATTCAGTACTTC. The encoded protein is CASSLSAGGLGTAKNIQYF.

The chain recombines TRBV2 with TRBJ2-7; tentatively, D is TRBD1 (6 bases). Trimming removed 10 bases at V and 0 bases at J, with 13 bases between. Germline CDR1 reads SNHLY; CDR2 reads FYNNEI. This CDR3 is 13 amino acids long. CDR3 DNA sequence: TGTGCCAACCGAGGACAGAGCTCCTACGAGCAGTACTTC. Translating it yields CANRGQSSYEQYF.

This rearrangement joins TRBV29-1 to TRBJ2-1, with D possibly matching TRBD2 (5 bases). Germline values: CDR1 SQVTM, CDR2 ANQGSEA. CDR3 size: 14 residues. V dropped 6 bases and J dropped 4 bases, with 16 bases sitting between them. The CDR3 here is CSVGSLASYNEQFF. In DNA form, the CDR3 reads TGCAGCGTGGGCTCCTTAGCGTCGTACAATGAGCAGTTCTTC.

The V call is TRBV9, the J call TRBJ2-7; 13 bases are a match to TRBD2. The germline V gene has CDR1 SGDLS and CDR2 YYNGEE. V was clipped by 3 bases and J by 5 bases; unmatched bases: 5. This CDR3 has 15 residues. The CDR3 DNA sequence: TGTGCCAGCAGCGCCGGGACTAGCGGGATCCACGAGCAGTACTTC. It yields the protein CASSAGTSGIHEQYF. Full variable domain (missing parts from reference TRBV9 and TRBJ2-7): DSGVTQTPKHLITATGQRVTLRCSPRSGDLSVYWYQQSLDQGLQFLIQYYNGEERAKGNILERFSAQQFPDLHSELNLSSLELGDSALYFCASSAGTSGIHEQYFGPGTRLTVT.

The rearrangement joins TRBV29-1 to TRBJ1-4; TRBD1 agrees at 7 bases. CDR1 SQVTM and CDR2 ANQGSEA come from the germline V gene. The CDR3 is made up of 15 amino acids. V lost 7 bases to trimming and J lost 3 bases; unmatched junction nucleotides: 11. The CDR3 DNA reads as TGCAGCGCTGGATACCCTGGGACAGCTAATGAAAAACTGTTTTTT. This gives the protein CSAGYPGTANEKLFF. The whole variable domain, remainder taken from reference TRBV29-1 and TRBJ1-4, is SAVISQKPSRDICQRGTSLTIQCQVDSQVTMMFWYRQQPGQSLTLIATANQGSEATYESGFVIDKFPISRPNLTFSTLTVSNMSPEDSSIYLCSAGYPGTANEKLFFGSGTQLSVL.

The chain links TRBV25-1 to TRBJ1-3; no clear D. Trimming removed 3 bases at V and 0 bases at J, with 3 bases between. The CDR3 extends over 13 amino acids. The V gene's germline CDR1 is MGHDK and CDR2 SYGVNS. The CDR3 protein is CASSDLSGNTIYF. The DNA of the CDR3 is TGTGCCAGCAGTGACCTCTCTGGAAACACCATATATTTT.

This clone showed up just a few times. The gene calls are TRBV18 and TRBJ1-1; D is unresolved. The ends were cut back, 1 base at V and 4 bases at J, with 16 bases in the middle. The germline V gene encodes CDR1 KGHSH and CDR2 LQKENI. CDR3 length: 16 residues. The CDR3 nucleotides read TGTGCCAGCTCACCACTGTCGGGTGCGTTGAGCACTGAAGCTTTCTTT. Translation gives CASSPLSGALSTEAFF. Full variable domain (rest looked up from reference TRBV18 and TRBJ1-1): NAGVMQNPRHLVRRRGQEARLRCSPMKGHSHVYWYRQLPEEGLKFMVYLQKENIIDESGMPKERFSAEFPKEGPSILRIQQVVRGDSAAYFCASSPLSGALSTEAFFGQGTRLTVV.

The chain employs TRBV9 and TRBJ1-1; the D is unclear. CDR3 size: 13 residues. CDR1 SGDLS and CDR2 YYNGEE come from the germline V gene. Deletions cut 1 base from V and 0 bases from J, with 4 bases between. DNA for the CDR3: TGTGCCAGCAGCGTAATCATGAACACTGAAGCTTTCTTT. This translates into CASSVIMNTEAFF.

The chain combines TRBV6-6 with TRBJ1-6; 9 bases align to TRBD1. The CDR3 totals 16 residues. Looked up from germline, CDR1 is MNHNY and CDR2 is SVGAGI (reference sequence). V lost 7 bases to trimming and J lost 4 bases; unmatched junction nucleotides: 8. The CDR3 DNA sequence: TGTGCCAGCACTAGAGGGACAGGGCATTATAATTCACCCCTCCACTTT. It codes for CASTRGTGHYNSPLHF.

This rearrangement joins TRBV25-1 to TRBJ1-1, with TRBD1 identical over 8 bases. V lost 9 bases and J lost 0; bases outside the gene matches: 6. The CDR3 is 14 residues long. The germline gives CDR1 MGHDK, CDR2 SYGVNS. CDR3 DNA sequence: TGTGCCAGTGGACAGGGACTCATGAACACTGAAGCTTTCTTT. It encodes CASGQGLMNTEAFF. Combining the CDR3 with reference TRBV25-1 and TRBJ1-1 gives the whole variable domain EADIYQTPRYLVIGTGKKITLECSQTMGHDKMYWYQQDPGMELHLIHYSYGVNSTEKGDLSSESTVSRIRTEHFPLTLESARPSHTSQYLCASGQGLMNTEAFFGQGTRLTVV.

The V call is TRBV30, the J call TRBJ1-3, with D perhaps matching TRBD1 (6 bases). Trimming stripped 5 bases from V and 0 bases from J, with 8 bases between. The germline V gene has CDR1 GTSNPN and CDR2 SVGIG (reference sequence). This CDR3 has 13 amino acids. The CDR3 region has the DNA TGTGCCTGGGGACAGTCCTCTGGAAACACCATATATTTT. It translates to CAWGQSSGNTIYF.

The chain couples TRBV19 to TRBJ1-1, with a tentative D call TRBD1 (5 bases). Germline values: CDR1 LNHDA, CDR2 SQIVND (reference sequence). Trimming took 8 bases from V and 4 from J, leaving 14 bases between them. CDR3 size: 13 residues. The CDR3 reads CASQAGRGTEAFF. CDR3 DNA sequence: TGTGCCAGTCAGGCAGGGAGGGGCACTGAAGCTTTCTTT.

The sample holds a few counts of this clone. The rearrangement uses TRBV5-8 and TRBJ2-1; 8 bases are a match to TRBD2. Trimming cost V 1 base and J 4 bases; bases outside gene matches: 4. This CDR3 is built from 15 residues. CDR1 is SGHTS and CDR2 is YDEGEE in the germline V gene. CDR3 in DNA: TGTGCCAGCAGCTTGCGAGCGGGGGTTTACAATGAGCAGTTCTTC. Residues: CASSLRAGVYNEQFF.

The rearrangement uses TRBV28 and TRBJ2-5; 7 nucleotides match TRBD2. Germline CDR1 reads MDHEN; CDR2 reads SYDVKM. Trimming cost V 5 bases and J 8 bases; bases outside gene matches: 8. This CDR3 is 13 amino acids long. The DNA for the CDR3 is TGTGCCAGCAGTGGCGGGAGTCAGTGCACCCAGTACTTC. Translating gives CASSGGSQCTQYF.

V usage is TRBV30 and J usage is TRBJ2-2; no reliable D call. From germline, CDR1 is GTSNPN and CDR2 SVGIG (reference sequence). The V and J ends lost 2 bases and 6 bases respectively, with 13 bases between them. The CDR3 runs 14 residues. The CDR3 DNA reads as TGTGCCTGGAGTTTGCCAGGTCCAGCCGGGGAGCTGTTTTTT. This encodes CAWSLPGPAGELFF.

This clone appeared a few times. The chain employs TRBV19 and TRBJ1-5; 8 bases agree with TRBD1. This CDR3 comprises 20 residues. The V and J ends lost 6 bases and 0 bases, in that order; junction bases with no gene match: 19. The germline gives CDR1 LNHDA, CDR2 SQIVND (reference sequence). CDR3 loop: CASSPNHAGQGLYSNQPQHF. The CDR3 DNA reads TGTGCCAGTAGCCCTAATCATGCAGGACAGGGACTCTATAGCAATCAGCCCCAGCATTTT.

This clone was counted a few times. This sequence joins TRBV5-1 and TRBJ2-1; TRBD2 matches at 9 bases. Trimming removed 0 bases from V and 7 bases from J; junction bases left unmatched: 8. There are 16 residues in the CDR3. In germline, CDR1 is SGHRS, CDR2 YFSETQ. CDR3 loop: CASSLAVSGSQNEQFF. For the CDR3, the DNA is TGCGCCAGCAGCTTGGCTGTTAGCGGGAGCCAGAATGAGCAGTTCTTC.

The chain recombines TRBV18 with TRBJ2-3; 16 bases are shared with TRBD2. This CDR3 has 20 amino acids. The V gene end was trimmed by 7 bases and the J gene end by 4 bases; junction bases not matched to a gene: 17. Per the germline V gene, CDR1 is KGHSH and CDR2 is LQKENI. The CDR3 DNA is TGTGCCAGCTTAACCGGGATAGGGACTAGCGGGAGGGCCGTATCAGATACGCAGTATTTT. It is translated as CASLTGIGTSGRAVSDTQYF.

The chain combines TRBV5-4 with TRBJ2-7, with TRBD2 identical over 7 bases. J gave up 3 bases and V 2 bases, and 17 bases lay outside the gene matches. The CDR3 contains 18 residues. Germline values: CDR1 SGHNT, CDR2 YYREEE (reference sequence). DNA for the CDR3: TGTGCCAGCAGCTTAGACCCCCCCCGGGCGGGAGTTCTCTACGAGCAGTACTTC. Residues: CASSLDPPRAGVLYEQYF.

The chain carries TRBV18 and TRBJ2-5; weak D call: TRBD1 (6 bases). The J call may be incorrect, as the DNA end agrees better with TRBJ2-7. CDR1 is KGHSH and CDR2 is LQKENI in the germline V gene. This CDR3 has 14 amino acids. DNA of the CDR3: TGTGCCAGCTCACCAGATACAGGGTACTACGAGCAGTACTTC. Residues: CASSPDTGYYEQYF.

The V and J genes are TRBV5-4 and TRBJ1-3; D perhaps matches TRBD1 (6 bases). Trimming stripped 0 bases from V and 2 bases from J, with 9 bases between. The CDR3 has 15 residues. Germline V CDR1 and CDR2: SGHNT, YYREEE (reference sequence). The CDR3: CASSLGGGTGNTIYF. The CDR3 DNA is TGTGCCAGCAGCTTGGGCGGGGGCACTGGAAACACCATATATTTT.

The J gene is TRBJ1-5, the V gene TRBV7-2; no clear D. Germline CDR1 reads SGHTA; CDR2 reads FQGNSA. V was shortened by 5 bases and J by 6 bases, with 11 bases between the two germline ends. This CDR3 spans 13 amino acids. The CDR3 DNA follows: TGTGCCAGCAGCCCCCAGAGGGTTCAGCCCCAGCATTTT. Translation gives CASSPQRVQPQHF.

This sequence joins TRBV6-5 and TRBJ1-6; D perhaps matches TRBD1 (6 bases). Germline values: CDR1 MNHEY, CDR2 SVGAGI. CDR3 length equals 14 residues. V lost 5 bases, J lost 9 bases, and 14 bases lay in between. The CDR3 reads CASSTDSNTSPLHF. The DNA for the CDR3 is TGTGCCAGCAGTACGGACAGTAATACTTCACCCCTCCACTTT.

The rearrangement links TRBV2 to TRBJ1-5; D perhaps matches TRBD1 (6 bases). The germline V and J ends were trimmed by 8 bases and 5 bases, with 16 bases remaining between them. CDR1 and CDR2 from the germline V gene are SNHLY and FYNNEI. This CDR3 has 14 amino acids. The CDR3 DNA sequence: TGTGCCAGCCGGGTGGGGGCGGTCCATCAGCCCCAGCATTTT. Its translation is CASRVGAVHQPQHF.

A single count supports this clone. The CDR3 spells CASSPWTVQNTEAFF. CDR3 bases: TGTGCCAGCAGCCCCTGGACAGTTCAGAACACTGAAGCTTTCTTT. The chain uses TRBV7-2 and TRBJ1-1; a weak D match, TRBD1 (6 bases). Germline values: CDR1 SGHTA, CDR2 FQGNSA. The CDR3 has 15 residues. The V gene lost 5 bases and the J gene lost 1 base, with 14 bases spanning the gap.